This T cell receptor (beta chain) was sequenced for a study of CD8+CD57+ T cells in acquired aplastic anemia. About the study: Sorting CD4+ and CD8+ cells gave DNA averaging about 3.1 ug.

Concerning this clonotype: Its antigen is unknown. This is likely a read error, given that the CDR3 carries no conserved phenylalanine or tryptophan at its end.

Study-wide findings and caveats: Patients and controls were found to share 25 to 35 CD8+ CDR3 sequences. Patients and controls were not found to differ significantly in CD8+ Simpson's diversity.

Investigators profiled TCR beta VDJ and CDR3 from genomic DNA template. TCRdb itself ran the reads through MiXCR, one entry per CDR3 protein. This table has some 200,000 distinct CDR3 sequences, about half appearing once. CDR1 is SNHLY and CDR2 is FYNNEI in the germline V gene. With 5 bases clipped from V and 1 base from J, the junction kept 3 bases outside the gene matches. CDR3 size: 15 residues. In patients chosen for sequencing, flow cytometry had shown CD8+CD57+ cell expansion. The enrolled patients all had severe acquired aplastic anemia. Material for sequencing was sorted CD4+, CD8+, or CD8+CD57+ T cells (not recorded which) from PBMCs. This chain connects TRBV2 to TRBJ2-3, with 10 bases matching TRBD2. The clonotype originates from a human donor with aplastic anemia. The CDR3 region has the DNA TGTGCCAGCAGTTCCGGGACTAGCGGCACAGATACGCAGTATCTT. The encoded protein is CASSSGTSGTDTQYL.